The clone carrying this TCR beta chain was observed a handful of times. The antigen is unknown. The CDR3 extends over 15 amino acids. CDR1 and CDR2 (germline): SNHLY, FYNNEI. Trimming at V came to 5 bases and at J to 3 bases, leaving 8 bases not matched to a gene. The data stem from a study of molecular identifiers for immune sequencing clone quantification. General observations from the study: Clones above 20 RNA copies contained over 97% of effector molecules and under 1% of naive molecules. Researchers reportedly could pick up spiked Jurkat TCR RNA from one cell mixed into roughly 1 million naive cells.

TCRdb re-called the PCR reads through MiXCR, storing one row per CDR3 protein. The table shows over 600,000 distinct CDR3 sequences, with around 20% occurring only once. The sequence came from a human donor in good health. Some libraries in this study had Jurkat cell RNA spiked in. Material: naive CD8+ T cells from blood, with Jurkat cell RNA spiked in. Subset denoted: FACS-sorted CD8+CD4-CCR7+CD45RA+ naive T cells. The chain links TRBV2 to TRBJ1-2; 8 bases align to TRBD1. Here the CDR3 reads CASSPGQGVDYGYTF. The DNA for the CDR3 is TGTGCCAGCAGTCCCGGACAGGGAGTAGACTATGGCTACACCTTC.